These 9 T cell receptor beta chains were sequenced from one sample in a study of response to subunit inactivated influenza vaccine. From the RT-PCR reads, TCRdb called clonotypes with MiXCR, one entry per CDR3 protein. Seen here are some 850,000 distinct CDR3 sequences, roughly 18% observed once, and the top ten hold approximately 10%. The material sequenced was PBMCs from blood, taken roughly 5 days after vaccination. The receptor source for this set is a man aged 50-60 years who received an inactivated influenza vaccine.

This clonotype was seen a handful of times. The CDR3 loop is CASSSPPTGELFF. The CDR3 coding sequence is TGTGCCAGCAGCTCTCCCCCCACCGGGGAGCTGTTTTTT. The V and J genes are TRBV7-2 and TRBJ2-2; no clear D gene. Deletions cut 4 bases from V and 4 bases from J, with 7 bases between. CDR3 length: 13 residues. Germline CDR1 reads SGHTA; CDR2 reads FQGNSA.

The chain uses TRBV20-1 and TRBJ1-2; 7 nucleotides agree with TRBD1. Germline CDR1 and CDR2: DFQATT and SNEGSKA (reference sequence). This CDR3 has 14 amino acids. J lost 7 bases, V lost 1 base, and 9 bases had no gene match. The CDR3 region has the DNA TGCAGTGCTAGAGTTGGAGACAGGGTTTCTGGCTACACCTTC. Amino acids: CSARVGDRVSGYTF.

This clonotype was counted between two and nine times. The V and J genes are TRBV10-1 and TRBJ1-2, with D hard to call. CDR3 length equals 13 residues. The germline V gene encodes CDR1 WNHNN and CDR2 SYGVQD (reference sequence). V was pared by 0 bases and J by 2 bases, with 4 bases between. As DNA, the CDR3 is TGCGCCAGCAGTGAGTCAACCAACTATGGCTACACCTTC. The encoded protein is CASSESTNYGYTF.

J is TRBJ2-5 and V is TRBV20-1; D call uncertain. V was trimmed by 4 bases and J by 4 bases, leaving 10 bases between them. Germline V CDR1 and CDR2: DFQATT, SNEGSKA (reference sequence). The CDR3 contains 12 residues. CDR3 sequence (DNA): TGCAGTGCTACGACTCTACTAGAGACCCAGTACTTC. This gives the protein CSATTLLETQYF.

This sequence joins TRBV10-3 and TRBJ1-1; unclear D gene. Between the trimmed V and J ends, which lost 11 bases and 5 bases, there was a span of 18 bases. The CDR3 is 13 residues long. The germline V gene has CDR1 ENHRY and CDR2 SYGVKD. The DNA for the CDR3 is TGTGCCGTCACAAAGGGCATCCGGACTGAAGCTTTCTTT. Its translation: CAVTKGIRTEAFF.

There are many counts of this clonotype. The chain combines TRBV7-2 with TRBJ2-1; 8 bases agree with TRBD2. Germline V gives CDR1 SGHTA, CDR2 FQGNSA. The length of the CDR3 is 14 residues. V was pared by 0 bases and J by 9 bases, with 4 bases of the junction left unmatched. This chain's CDR3 is CASSLARTSTEQFF. The CDR3 DNA is TGTGCCAGCAGCTTAGCGAGGACTAGCACTGAGCAGTTCTTC.

There are many counts of this clonotype. V and J are TRBV6-1 and TRBJ2-3, with a possible D match to TRBD1 (6 bases). CDR1 is MNHNS, CDR2 SASEGT, per germline. The CDR3 has 13 amino acids. V was clipped by 8 bases and J by 0 bases, with 9 bases between them. CDR3 DNA: TGTGCCAGCTCGACAGGAAGCACAGATACGCAGTATTTT. It translates to CASSTGSTDTQYF.

V is TRBV7-9 and J is TRBJ2-7, with TRBD1 as a possible D gene (5 bases). The germline V gene has CDR1 SEHNR and CDR2 FQNEAQ (reference sequence). Trimming removed 5 bases from V and 7 bases from J, with 21 bases in between. CDR3 size: 15 residues. The CDR3 loop is CASSQDPWAGWEQYF. The CDR3 nucleotides read TGTGCCAGCAGCCAAGATCCCTGGGCAGGGTGGGAGCAGTACTTC. The full variable domain, with the rest looked up from reference TRBV7-9 and TRBJ2-7, is DTGVSQNPRHKITKRGQNVTFRCDPISEHNRLYWYRQTLGQGPEFLTYFQNEAQLEKSRLLSDRFSAERPKGSFSTLEIQRTEQGDSAMYLCASSQDPWAGWEQYFGPGTRLTVT.

This clonotype showed up many times. CDR3 DNA: TGTGCCAGCAGAATAGCAGGGGGTACTTACAATGAGCAGTTCTTC. This translates into CASRIAGGTYNEQFF. This rearrangement joins TRBV12-3 or TRBV12-4 to TRBJ2-1; 7 bases map to TRBD1. The CDR3 has 15 amino acids. V lost 6 bases and J lost 4; bases outside the gene matches: 9.